The 10 T cell receptor beta chains below come from one sample, sequenced in a study of cytomegalovirus exposure and HLA in healthy donors. With 60 Vbeta and 13 Jbeta primers, the PCR was carried out. Generated by immunoSEQ multiplex PCR, the TCRdb table keeps only in-frame clones and is missing some. The profile shows about 150,000 clones, roughly 84% of them singletons. Sequencing was carried out using PBMCs. Receptors originate from a boy younger than 10 in good health and CMV-seronegative.

A note on this clone: The junction departs from germline at one end; a sequencing error may be responsible. This chain links TRBV7-9 with TRBJ1-2; D perhaps matches TRBD1 (6 bases). Germline CDR1 and CDR2: SEHNR and FQNEAQ (reference sequence). The CDR3 consists of 12 residues. CDR3 sequence: CSSSLTGNGYTF. CDR3 in DNA: TGTTCCAGCAGCTTAACAGGGAATGGCTACACCTTC.

The DNA of the CDR3 is TGTGCCAGTAGTATAAACAGGGACTATGGCTACACCTTC. It encodes CASSINRDYGYTF. The genes are TRBV19 and TRBJ1-2; tentative D call: TRBD1 (6 bases). Germline lookup yields CDR1 LNHDA and CDR2 SQIVND (reference sequence). This CDR3 comprises 13 residues. V was shortened by 2 bases and J by 3 bases, with 7 bases between the two germline ends.

The chain combines TRBV7-8 with TRBJ1-1, with 7 bases matching TRBD1. Germline CDR1 reads SGHVS; CDR2 reads FQNEAQ. The CDR3 has 14 amino acids. V lost 1 base and J lost 10; bases outside the gene matches: 9. CDR3 nucleotides: TGTGCCAGCAGCTTAGACGACAGGGTTGGAACAGCTTTCTTT. It specifies CASSLDDRVGTAFF.

V usage is TRBV7-9 and J usage is TRBJ2-5, with a possible D match to TRBD2 (6 bases). This CDR3 is built from 15 residues. From germline, CDR1 is SEHNR and CDR2 FQNEAQ (reference sequence). V was pared by 5 bases and J by 1 base, with 14 bases between. This CDR3 is CASSGGTGRQETQYF. The CDR3 bases are TGTGCCAGCAGCGGAGGGACTGGGCGCCAAGAGACCCAGTACTTC.

This chain connects TRBV6-6 to TRBJ2-7; weak D call: TRBD1 (5 bases). CDR3 size: 15 residues. Germline V lookup: CDR1 MNHNY, CDR2 SVGAGI (reference sequence). V lost 4 bases, J lost 3 bases, and 16 bases lay in between. CDR3 sequence (DNA): TGTGCCAGCAGTTCAGCAATGGGCCAGGGCTACGAGCAGTACTTC. Its translation is CASSSAMGQGYEQYF.

This clone appeared a single time. This chain connects TRBV19 to TRBJ1-4, with 8 bases lining up with TRBD1. Germline CDR1 is LNHDA and CDR2 is SQIVND (reference sequence). V was pared by 7 bases and J by 5 bases, with 6 bases of the junction left unmatched. The CDR3 is 14 residues long. In DNA form, the CDR3 reads TGTGCCAGTAACGACAGGGGTGGGAATGAAAAACTGTTTTTT. This translates into CASNDRGGNEKLFF.

DNA for the CDR3: TGTGCCAGCAGCCCCCGTGAGGGCGGGAGAGGTGAGCAGTTCTTC. It is translated as CASSPREGGRGEQFF. The V gene is TRBV7-9, the J gene TRBJ2-1; 7 bases match TRBD2. Looked up from germline, CDR1 is SEHNR and CDR2 is FQNEAQ (reference sequence). CDR3 length: 15 amino acids. J gave up 9 bases and V 5 bases, and 13 bases lay outside the gene matches.

The chain links TRBV15 to TRBJ2-3, with 7 bases matching TRBD1. The CDR3 consists of 14 residues. Germline values: CDR1 LNHNV, CDR2 YYDKDF (reference sequence). V dropped 0 bases and J dropped 6; count of bases not matched to a gene: 3. CDR3 in amino acids: CATSRDDRVDTQYF. The CDR3 DNA is TGTGCCACCAGCAGAGATGACAGGGTGGATACGCAGTATTTT.

The J gene is TRBJ2-7, the V gene TRBV5-1, with 10 bases matching TRBD1. J gave up 3 bases and V 4 bases, and 7 bases lay outside the gene matches. Germline V gene lookup returns CDR1 SGHRS and CDR2 YFSETQ. The length of the CDR3 is 15 residues. CDR3 bases: TGCGCCAGCAGCACAACCGGGACAGGGGACTACGAGCAGTACTTC. Translating it yields CASSTTGTGDYEQYF.

The V call is TRBV29-1, the J call TRBJ2-1; D remains unclear. The V end lost 3 bases, the J end lost 0 bases, and 6 bases lay between the germline ends. From germline, CDR1 is SQVTM and CDR2 ANQGSEA. CDR3 length equals 13 residues. CDR3 residues: CSVDAASYNEQFF. The CDR3 DNA is TGCAGCGTTGATGCGGCCTCCTACAATGAGCAGTTCTTC.